These T cell receptor beta chains were read from a single sample in a study of blood T cell repertoires in COVID-19. TCRdb keeps only in-frame clones here, not all; method: immunoSEQ multiplex PCR. Of 95,000 to 150,000 clones in the sample, more than 70% were seen once. Source material: peripheral blood. Receptor source: a human donor in a cohort sampled during active COVID-19. Both conserved end residues are part of each CDR3. A D gene is named only where the DNA matches it firmly. Clone size is not always given. Where it is, it says once, few, many or a class for expanded clones.

size	V	D	J	DNA	CDR3
NA	TRBV28	TRBD1	TRBJ2-7	TGTGCCAGCACTCCCTCGGGACAGGGGGCCTACGAGCAGTACTTC	CASTPSGQGAYEQYF
NA	TRBV12-3/TRBV12-4	NA	TRBJ1-1	TGTGCCAGCAGTCAGACAGAGAACACTGAAGCTTTCTTT	CASSQTENTEAFF
NA	TRBV6-5	TRBD2	TRBJ2-7	TGTGCCAGCAGTTCCCAACGTCTAGCGGGAGTCTACGAGCAGTACTTC	CASSSQRLAGVYEQYF
once	TRBV18	TRBD1	TRBJ2-7	TGTGCCAGCTCACCAGGGGACAGGATCTCCTACGAGCAGTACTTC	CASSPGDRISYEQYF
once	TRBV7-6	TRBD2	TRBJ2-2	TGTGCCAGCAGCGGACTAGCGGAAGCGTACAACACCGGGGAGCTGTTTTTT	CASSGLAEAYNTGELFF
NA	TRBV6-5	TRBD1	TRBJ1-2	TGTGCCAGCAGTTACCAACAGGGGTATGGCTACACCTTC	CASSYQQGYGYTF
NA	TRBV5-8	NA	TRBJ1-1	TGTGCCAGCAGCTCACAGCTATTGAACACTGAAGCTTTCTTT	CASSSQLLNTEAFF
NA	TRBV13	NA	TRBJ2-7	TGTGCCAGCAGCCTCTCCTACGAGCAGTACTTC	CASSLSYEQYF
NA	TRBV28	NA	TRBJ2-6	TGTGCCAGCAGTTTACCTGGAGACTATTTCAACTCTGGGGCCAACGTCCTGACTTTC	CASSLPGDYFNSGANVLTF
few	TRBV27	NA	TRBJ1-2	TGTGCCAGCAGTTTCCAGGGCGGCTATGGCTACACCTTC	CASSFQGGYGYTF
once	TRBV11-3	NA	TRBJ1-1	TGTGCCAGCAGCTTAATTTCAGGCCCGAACACTGAAGCTTTCTTT	CASSLISGPNTEAFF
NA	TRBV7-9	NA	TRBJ2-3	TGTGCCAGCAGCTTAGGGTCTGGGGGCAAGAGGGATACGCAGTATTTT	CASSLGSGGKRDTQYF
NA	TRBV7-9	NA	TRBJ2-7	TGTGCCAGCAGCTTTAGAAACAGGGATTCCTACGAGCAGTACTTC	CASSFRNRDSYEQYF
NA	TRBV5-1	TRBD1	TRBJ1-1	TGCGCCAGCACCTACCTTGGGACAGCAAGTGAAGCTTTCTTT	CASTYLGTASEAFF
NA	TRBV14	TRBD2	TRBJ2-1	TGTGCCAGCAGCCGGCGGACTAGCGGGAGATCTTACAATGAGCAGTTCTTC	CASSRRTSGRSYNEQFF
few	TRBV7-2	NA	TRBJ2-3	TGTGCCAGCAGCTTAGGAGTTGGGGAGGGCACAGATACGCAGTATTTT	CASSLGVGEGTDTQYF
NA	TRBV7-6	TRBD1	TRBJ2-7	TGTGCCAGCAGCTTAGGGGATAACAGGGGGGCCGAGCAGTACTTC	CASSLGDNRGAEQYF
NA	TRBV7-9	NA	TRBJ2-5	TGTGCCAGCAGCTGGGCGGGCCGGGACATAGGGCAAGAGACCCAGTACTTC	CASSWAGRDIGQETQYF
NA	TRBV5-1	TRBD1	TRBJ2-7	TGCGCCAGCAGCTTATACAGGGGAGACGAGCAGTACTTC	CASSLYRGDEQYF
NA	TRBV5-1	NA	TRBJ1-4	TGCGCCAGCAGCCTAGGACAGAGACTTGAAAAACTGTTTTTT	CASSLGQRLEKLFF
once	TRBV9	TRBD2	TRBJ2-5	TGTGCCAGCAGCGGTTCACTAGCGGGTATGCAAGAGACCCAGTACTTC	CASSGSLAGMQETQYF
NA	TRBV30	NA	TRBJ1-5	TGTGCCTGGAGTCTGGGGGGGATCGGGCAGCCCCAGCATTTT	CAWSLGGIGQPQHF
NA	TRBV7-2	TRBD2	TRBJ2-7	TGTGCCAGCAGCTCGGGACTAGCGGGAAACGAGCAGTACTTC	CASSSGLAGNEQYF
few	TRBV5-1	NA	TRBJ1-2	TGCGCCAGCTCTCAACGGGATACCTATGGCTACACCTTC	CASSQRDTYGYTF
NA	TRBV4-2	NA	TRBJ2-7	TGTGCCAGCAGCCAAGGGCAAGGAGTCAACGAGCAGTACTTC	CASSQGQGVNEQYF
once	TRBV4-1	NA	TRBJ2-1	TGCGCCAGCAGCCAAGACCCAGGGGAACCTACCTACAATGAGCAGTTCTTC	CASSQDPGEPTYNEQFF
NA	TRBV9	NA	TRBJ2-5	TGTGCCAGCAGCCCTGGAAGGGGATTACAAGAGACCCAGTACTTC	CASSPGRGLQETQYF
NA	TRBV29-1	NA	TRBJ2-7	TGCAGCGTTGTCGAGGGCACCTACGAGCAGTACTTC	CSVVEGTYEQYF
few	TRBV19	NA	TRBJ2-7	TGTGCCAGCCGAGCCCGGGACACCGAGATTTTTGAGCAGTACTTC	CASRARDTEIFEQYF
NA	TRBV28	NA	TRBJ1-2	TGTGCCAGCAGTTTATTCTCAGGGTGGAACTATGGCTACACCTTC	CASSLFSGWNYGYTF
NA	TRBV7-8	TRBD1	TRBJ2-3	TGTGCCAGCAGCTACCCGGGACAGGGGGCGATTGCAGATACGCAGTATTTT	CASSYPGQGAIADTQYF
few	TRBV15	NA	TRBJ2-7	TGTGCCACCAGCACGTCCCCCGTGCAGTACTTC	CATSTSPVQYF
once	TRBV4-1	NA	TRBJ2-7	TGCGCCAGCAGCCAAGATTTGGCAGTCCCCTACGAGCAGTACTTC	CASSQDLAVPYEQYF
NA	TRBV27	TRBD1	TRBJ1-2	TGTGCCGCCTACGGGACAGCCTATGGCTACACCTTC	CAAYGTAYGYTF
NA	TRBV7-8	TRBD1	TRBJ1-2	TGTGCCAGCAGCCACGGACAGGGCGACGGCTACACCTTC	CASSHGQGDGYTF
NA	TRBV4-1	NA	TRBJ1-1	TGCGCCAGCAGCCAAGGAACGGGGGTGAGAAACACTGAAGCTTTCTTT	CASSQGTGVRNTEAFF